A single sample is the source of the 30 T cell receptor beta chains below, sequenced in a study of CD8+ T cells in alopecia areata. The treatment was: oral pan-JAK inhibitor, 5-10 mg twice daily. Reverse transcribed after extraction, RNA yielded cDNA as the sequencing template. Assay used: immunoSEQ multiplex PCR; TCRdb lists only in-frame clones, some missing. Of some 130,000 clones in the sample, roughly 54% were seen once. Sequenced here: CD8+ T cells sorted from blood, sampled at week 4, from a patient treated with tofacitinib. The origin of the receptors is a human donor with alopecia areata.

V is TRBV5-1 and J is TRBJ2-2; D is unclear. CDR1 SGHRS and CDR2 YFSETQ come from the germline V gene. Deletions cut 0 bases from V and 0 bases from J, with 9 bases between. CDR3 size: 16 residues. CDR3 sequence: CASSLDSLANTGELFF. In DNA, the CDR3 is TGCGCCAGCAGCTTGGACAGCCTAGCGAACACCGGGGAGCTGTTTTTT.

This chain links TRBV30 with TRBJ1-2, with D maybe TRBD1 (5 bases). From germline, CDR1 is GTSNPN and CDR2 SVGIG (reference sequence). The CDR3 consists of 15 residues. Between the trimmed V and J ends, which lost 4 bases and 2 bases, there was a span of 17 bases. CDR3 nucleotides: TGTGCCTGGATGCCCCCTGGGGGAGTCAACTATGGCTACACCTTC. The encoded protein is CAWMPPGGVNYGYTF.

DNA for the CDR3: TGTGCCACCTATTTTCAGGGCGCGAACACCGGGGAGCTGTTTTTT. This translates into CATYFQGANTGELFF. This sequence joins TRBV6-5 and TRBJ2-2, with D perhaps TRBD1 (5 bases). V lost 10 bases and J 0 bases, leaving 15 bases between the germline ends. From germline, CDR1 is MNHEY and CDR2 SVGAGI. The CDR3 has 15 amino acids.

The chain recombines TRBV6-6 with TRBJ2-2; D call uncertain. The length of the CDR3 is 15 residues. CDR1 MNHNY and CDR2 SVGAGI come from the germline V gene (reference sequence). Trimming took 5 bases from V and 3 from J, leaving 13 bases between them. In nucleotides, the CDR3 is TGTGCCAGCAGTCTAGAGGAGTTGGACACCGGGGAGCTGTTTTTT. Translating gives CASSLEELDTGELFF.

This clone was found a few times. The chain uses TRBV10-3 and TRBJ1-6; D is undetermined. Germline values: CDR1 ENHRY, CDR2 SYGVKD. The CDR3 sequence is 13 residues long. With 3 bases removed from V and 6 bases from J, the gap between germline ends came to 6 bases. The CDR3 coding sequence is TGTGCCATCAGTGAAGGGTTTAATTCACCCCTCCACTTT. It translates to CAISEGFNSPLHF.

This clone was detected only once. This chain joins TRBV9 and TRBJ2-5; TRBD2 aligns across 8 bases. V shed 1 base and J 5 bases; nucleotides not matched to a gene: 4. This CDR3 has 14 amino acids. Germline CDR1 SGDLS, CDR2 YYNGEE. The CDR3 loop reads CASSVNSGVETQYF. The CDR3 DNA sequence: TGTGCCAGCAGCGTAAATAGCGGGGTGGAGACCCAGTACTTC.

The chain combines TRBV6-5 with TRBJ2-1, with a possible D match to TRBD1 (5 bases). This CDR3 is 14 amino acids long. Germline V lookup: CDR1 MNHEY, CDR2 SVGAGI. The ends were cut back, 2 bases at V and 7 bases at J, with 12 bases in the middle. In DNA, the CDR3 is TGTGCCAGCAGTTACGAGGCAGGGTGGAATGAGCAGTTCTTC. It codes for CASSYEAGWNEQFF.

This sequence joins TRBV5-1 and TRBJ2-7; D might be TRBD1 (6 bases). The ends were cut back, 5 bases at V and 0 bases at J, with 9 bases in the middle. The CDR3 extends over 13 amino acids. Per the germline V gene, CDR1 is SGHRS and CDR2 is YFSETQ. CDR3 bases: TGCGCCAGCAGGCCGGACAGCTCCTACGAGCAGTACTTC. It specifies CASRPDSSYEQYF.

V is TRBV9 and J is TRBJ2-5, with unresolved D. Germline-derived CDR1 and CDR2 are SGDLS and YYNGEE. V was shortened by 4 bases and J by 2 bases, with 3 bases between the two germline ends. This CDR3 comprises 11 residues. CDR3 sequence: CASSLQETQYF. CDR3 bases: TGTGCCAGCAGCCTTCAAGAGACCCAGTACTTC.

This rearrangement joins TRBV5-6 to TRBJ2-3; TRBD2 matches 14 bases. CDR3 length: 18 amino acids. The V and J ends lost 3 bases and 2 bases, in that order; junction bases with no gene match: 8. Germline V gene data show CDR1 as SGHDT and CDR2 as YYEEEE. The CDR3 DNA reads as TGTGCCAGCAGCTATCGGACTAGCGGGGGGACCTTCACAGATACGCAGTATTTT. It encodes CASSYRTSGGTFTDTQYF.

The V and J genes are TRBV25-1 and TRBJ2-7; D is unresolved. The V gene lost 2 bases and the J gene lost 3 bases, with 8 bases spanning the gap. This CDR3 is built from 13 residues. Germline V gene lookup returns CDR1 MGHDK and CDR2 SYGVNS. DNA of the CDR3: TGTGCCAGCAGTGAAGTTTTAGGCTACGAGCAGTACTTC. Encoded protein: CASSEVLGYEQYF.

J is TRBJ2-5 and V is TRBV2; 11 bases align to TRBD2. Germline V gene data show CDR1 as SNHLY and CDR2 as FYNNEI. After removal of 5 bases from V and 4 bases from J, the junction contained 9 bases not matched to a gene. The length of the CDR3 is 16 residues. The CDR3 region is CASSSRGSGGVETQYF. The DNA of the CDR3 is TGTGCCAGCAGTTCCCGCGGTAGCGGGGGGGTAGAGACCCAGTACTTC.

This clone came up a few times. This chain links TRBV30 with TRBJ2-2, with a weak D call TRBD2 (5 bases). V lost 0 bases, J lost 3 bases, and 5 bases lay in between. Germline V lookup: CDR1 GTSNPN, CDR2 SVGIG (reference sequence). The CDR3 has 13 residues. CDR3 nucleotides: TGTGCCTGGAGTGTCGGGGACACCGGGGAGCTGTTTTTT. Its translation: CAWSVGDTGELFF.

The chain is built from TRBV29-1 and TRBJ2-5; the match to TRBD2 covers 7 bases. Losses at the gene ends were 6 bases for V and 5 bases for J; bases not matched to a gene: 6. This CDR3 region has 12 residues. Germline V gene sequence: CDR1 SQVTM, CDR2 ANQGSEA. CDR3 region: CSVRAGYETQYF. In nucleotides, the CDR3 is TGCAGCGTCCGAGCGGGGTATGAGACCCAGTACTTC.

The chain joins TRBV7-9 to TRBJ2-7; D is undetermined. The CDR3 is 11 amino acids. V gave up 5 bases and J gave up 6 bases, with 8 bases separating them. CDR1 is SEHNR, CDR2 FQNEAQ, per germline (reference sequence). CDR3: CASSPGREQYF. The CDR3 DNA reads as TGTGCCAGCAGCCCCGGCCGCGAGCAGTACTTC. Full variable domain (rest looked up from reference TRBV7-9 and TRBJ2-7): DTGVSQNPRHKITKRGQNVTFRCDPISEHNRLYWYRQTLGQGPEFLTYFQNEAQLEKSRLLSDRFSAERPKGSFSTLEIQRTEQGDSAMYLCASSPGREQYFGPGTRLTVT.

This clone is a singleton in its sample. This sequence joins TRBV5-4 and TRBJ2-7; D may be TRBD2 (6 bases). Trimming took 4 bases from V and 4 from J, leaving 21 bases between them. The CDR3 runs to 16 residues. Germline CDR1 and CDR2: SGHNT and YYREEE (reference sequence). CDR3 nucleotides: TGTGCCAGCAGCCGGTTTCAAGGCGGGGACCAATACGAGCAGTACTTC. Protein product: CASSRFQGGDQYEQYF.

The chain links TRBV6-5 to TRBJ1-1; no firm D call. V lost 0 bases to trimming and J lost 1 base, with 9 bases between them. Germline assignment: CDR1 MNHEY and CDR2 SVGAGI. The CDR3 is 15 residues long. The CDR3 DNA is TGTGCCAGCAGTTACTCGATAATAGGGAACACTGAAGCTTTCTTT. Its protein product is CASSYSIIGNTEAFF.

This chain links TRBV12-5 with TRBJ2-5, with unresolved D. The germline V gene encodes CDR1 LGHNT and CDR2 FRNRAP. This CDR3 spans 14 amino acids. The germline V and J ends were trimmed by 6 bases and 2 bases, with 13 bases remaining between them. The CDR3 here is CASGPPGGQETQYF. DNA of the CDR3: TGTGCTAGTGGCCCCCCGGGTGGACAAGAGACCCAGTACTTC.

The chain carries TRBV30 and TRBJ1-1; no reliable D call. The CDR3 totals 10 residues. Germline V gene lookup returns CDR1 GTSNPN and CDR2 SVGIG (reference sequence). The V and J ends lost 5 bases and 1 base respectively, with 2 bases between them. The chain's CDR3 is CAWQNTEAFF. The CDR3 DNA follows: TGTGCCTGGCAGAACACTGAAGCTTTCTTT.

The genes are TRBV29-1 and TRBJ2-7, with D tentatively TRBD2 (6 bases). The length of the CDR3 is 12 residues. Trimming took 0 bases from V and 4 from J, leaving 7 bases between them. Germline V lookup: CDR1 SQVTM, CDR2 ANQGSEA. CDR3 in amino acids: CSVEERGYEQYF. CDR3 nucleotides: TGCAGCGTTGAAGAGCGGGGATACGAGCAGTACTTC.

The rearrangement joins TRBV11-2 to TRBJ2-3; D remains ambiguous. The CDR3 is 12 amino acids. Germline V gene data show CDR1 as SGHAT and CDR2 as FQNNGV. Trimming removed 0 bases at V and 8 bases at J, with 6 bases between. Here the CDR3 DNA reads TGTGCCAGCAGCTTAGACTCTCCTACGCAGTATTTT. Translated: CASSLDSPTQYF.

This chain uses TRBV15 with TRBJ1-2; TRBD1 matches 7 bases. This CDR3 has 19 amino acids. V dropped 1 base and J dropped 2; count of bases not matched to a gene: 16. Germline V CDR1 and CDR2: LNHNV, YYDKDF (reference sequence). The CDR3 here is CATSRVGQARVSSNYGYTF. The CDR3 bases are TGTGCCACCAGCAGAGTCGGACAGGCCAGGGTATCCTCCAACTATGGCTACACCTTC.

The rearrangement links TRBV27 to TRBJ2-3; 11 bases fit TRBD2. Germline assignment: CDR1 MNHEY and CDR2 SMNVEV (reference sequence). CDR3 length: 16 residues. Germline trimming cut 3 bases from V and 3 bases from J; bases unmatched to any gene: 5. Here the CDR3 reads CASSFIAGGMTDTQYF. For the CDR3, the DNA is TGTGCCAGCAGTTTTATAGCGGGGGGGATGACAGATACGCAGTATTTT.

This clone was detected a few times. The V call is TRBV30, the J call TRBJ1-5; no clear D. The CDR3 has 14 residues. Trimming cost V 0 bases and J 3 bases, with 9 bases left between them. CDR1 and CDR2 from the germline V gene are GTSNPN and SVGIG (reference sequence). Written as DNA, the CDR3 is TGTGCCTGGAGTGTGGGTCCCCTCAATCAGCCCCAGCATTTT. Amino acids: CAWSVGPLNQPQHF.

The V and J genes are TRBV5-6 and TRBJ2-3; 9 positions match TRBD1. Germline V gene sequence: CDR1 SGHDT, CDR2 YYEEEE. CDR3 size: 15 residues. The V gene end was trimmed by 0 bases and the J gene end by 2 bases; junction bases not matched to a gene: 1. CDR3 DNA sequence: TGTGCCAGCAGCTTGGGGACAGGGGTCACAGATACGCAGTATTTT. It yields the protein CASSLGTGVTDTQYF.

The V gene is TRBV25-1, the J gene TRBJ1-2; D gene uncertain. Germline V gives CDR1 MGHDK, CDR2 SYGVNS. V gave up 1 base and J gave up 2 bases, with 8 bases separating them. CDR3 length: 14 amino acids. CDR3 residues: CASSEFVSNYGYTF. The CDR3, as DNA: TGTGCCAGCAGTGAATTCGTATCGAACTATGGCTACACCTTC.

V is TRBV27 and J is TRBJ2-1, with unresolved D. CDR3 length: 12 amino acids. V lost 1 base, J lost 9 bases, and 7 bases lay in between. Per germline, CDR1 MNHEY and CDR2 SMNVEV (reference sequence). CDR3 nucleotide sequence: TGTGCCAGCAGTTTATTGGGTGGTGAGCAGTTCTTC. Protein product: CASSLLGGEQFF.

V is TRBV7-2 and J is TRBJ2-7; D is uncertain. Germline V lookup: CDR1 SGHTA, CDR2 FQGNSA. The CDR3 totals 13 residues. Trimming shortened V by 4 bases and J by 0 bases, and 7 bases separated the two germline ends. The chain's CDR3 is CASSSLSSYEQYF. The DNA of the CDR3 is TGTGCCAGCAGCTCTCTGAGCTCCTACGAGCAGTACTTC.

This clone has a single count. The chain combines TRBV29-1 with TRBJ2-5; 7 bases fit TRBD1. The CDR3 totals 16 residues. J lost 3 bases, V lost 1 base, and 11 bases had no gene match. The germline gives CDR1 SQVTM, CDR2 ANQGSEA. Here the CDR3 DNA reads TGCAGCGTTGAAGGAACTGAGACAGGGTCAGAAGAGACCCAGTACTTC. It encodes CSVEGTETGSEETQYF.

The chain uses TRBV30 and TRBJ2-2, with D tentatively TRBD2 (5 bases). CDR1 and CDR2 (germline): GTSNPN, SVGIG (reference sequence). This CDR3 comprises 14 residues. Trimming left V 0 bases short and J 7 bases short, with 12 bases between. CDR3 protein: CAWSVTLADGELFF. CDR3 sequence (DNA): TGTGCCTGGAGTGTAACGCTAGCAGACGGGGAGCTGTTTTTT.